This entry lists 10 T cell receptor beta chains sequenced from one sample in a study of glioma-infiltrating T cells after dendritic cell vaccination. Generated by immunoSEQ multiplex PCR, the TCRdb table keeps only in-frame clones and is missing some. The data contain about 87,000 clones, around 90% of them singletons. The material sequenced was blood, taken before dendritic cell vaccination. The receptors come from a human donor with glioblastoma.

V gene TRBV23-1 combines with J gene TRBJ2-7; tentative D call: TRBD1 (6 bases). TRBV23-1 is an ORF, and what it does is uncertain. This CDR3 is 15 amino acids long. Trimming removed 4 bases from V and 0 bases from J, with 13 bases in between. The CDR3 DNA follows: TGCGCCAGCAGTCCCGCAAGGGGGATCTCCTACGAGCAGTACTTC. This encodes CASSPARGISYEQYF.

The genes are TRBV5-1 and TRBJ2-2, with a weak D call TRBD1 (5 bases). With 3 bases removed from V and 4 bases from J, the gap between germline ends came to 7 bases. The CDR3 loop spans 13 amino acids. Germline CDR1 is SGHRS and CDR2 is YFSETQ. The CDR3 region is CASSSQGTGELFF. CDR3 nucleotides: TGCGCCAGCAGCTCCCAGGGCACCGGGGAGCTGTTTTTT.

CDR3 coding DNA: TGTGCCAGCAGTGGACCCGGACAGGGGGCGAGAGGAGCTTTCTTT. It translates to CASSGPGQGARGAFF. The V and J genes are TRBV6-1 and TRBJ1-1; TRBD1 matches 11 bases. Germline V CDR1 and CDR2: MNHNS, SASEGT. This CDR3 contains 15 residues. The V gene end was trimmed by 4 bases and the J gene end by 10 bases; junction bases not matched to a gene: 11.

The CDR3 DNA reads TGTGCCAGCAGTGACGTACTAGCGGGAGACTACGAGCAGTACTTC. This gives the protein CASSDVLAGDYEQYF. The chain is built from TRBV2 and TRBJ2-7; 11 nucleotides agree with TRBD2. The germline V gene encodes CDR1 SNHLY and CDR2 FYNNEI. V lost 3 bases and J lost 3; bases outside the gene matches: 4. CDR3 size: 15 residues.

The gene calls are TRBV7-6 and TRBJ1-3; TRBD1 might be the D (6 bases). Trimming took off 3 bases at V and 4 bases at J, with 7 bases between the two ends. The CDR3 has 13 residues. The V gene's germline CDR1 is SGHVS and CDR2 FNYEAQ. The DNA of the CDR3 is TGTGCCAGCAGCTTGGACAGCGGAAACACCATATATTTT. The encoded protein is CASSLDSGNTIYF.

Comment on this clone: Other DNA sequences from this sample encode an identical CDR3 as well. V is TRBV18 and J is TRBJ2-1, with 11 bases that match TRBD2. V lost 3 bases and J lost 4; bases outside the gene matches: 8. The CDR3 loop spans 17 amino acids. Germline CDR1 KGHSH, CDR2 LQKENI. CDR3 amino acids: CASSPLRGTSGYNEQFF. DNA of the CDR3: TGTGCCAGCTCACCTCTCCGCGGGACTAGCGGATACAATGAGCAGTTCTTC.

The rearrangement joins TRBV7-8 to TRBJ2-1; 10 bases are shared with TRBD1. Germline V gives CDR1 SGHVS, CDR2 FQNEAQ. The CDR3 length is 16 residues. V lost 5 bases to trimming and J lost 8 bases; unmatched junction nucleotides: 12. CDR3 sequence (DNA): TGTGCCAGCAGCATAAGGGACAGGGGTAAGAGGGATGAGCAGTTCTTC. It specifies CASSIRDRGKRDEQFF.

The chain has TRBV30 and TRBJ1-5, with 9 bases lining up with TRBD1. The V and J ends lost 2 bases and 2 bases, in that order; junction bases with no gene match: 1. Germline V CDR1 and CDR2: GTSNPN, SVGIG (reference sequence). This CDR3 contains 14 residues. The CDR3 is CAWSRDRGNQPQHF. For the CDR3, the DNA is TGTGCCTGGAGTCGGGACAGGGGCAATCAGCCCCAGCATTTT.

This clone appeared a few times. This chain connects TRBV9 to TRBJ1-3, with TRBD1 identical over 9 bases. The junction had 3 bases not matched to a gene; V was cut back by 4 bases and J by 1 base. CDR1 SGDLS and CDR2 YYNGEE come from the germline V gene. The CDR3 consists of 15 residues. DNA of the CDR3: TGTGCCAGCAGCTTTGGGACAGGGTCTGGAAACACCATATATTTT. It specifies CASSFGTGSGNTIYF.

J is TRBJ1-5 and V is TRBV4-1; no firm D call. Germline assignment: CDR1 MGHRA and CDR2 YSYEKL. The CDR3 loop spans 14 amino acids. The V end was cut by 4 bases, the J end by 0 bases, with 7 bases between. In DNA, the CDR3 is TGCGCCAGCAGCCTAGACTATAGCAATCAGCCCCAGCATTTT. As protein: CASSLDYSNQPQHF.